This is a list of T cell receptor beta chains from one sample in a study of CD8 T cells in Susac syndrome. TCRdb reprocessed the immunoSEQ multiplex PCR reads with MiXCR, giving one entry per CDR3 protein. The sample contains approximately 300,000 distinct CDR3 sequences, 85% of which appear only once. Sequenced material: CD8+ T cells from PBMCs. These receptors all come from a human donor with multiple sclerosis. CDR3s include the opening cysteine and the closing phenylalanine or tryptophan. A D gene is named only where the DNA matches it firmly. Not all rows give a size; the values are once, few, many and, for expanded clones, a class.

CDR3 DNA: TGTGCCACCAGCAGAGATCGTTCGCAAGGGAGGCTCTCCTACAATGAGCAGTTCTTC; CDR3 protein: CATSRDRSQGRLSYNEQFF; V gene: TRBV15; D gene: -; clone size: -; J gene: TRBJ2-1
CDR3 DNA: TGCAGCGTTGAATTTCAGGCCTCCTACGAGCAGTACTTC; CDR3 protein: CSVEFQASYEQYF; V gene: TRBV29-1; D gene: -; clone size: -; J gene: TRBJ2-7
CDR3 DNA: TGTGCCAGCAGTTTAACCGGAAACACCATATATTTT; CDR3 protein: CASSLTGNTIYF; V gene: TRBV12-3/TRBV12-4; D gene: -; clone size: -; J gene: TRBJ1-3
CDR3 DNA: TGTGCCACCAGCAGGCGACAGAGGGAGACCCAGTACTTC; CDR3 protein: CATSRRQRETQYF; V gene: TRBV15; D gene: -; clone size: -; J gene: TRBJ2-5
CDR3 DNA: TGCGCCAGCACCACTTTTCCGGGACTAGCGGGACCCTCGCTCACAGATACGCAGTATTTT; CDR3 protein: CASTTFPGLAGPSLTDTQYF; V gene: TRBV4-1; D gene: TRBD2; clone size: -; J gene: TRBJ2-3
CDR3 DNA: TGTGCCAGCAGCTTATATAGCGGGGGTGGTAATGAGCAGTTCTTC; CDR3 protein: CASSLYSGGGNEQFF; V gene: TRBV7-6; D gene: TRBD2; clone size: -; J gene: TRBJ2-1
CDR3 DNA: TGTGCCAGCAGCCCTCGGACTGGAGGCGGTCGGGACAATGAGCAGTTCTTC; CDR3 protein: CASSPRTGGGRDNEQFF; V gene: TRBV4-2; D gene: -; clone size: -; J gene: TRBJ2-1
CDR3 DNA: TGTGCCACACATACAGGGGCCTACAATGAGCAGTTCTTC; CDR3 protein: CATHTGAYNEQFF; V gene: TRBV7-9; D gene: TRBD1; clone size: -; J gene: TRBJ2-1
CDR3 DNA: TGTGCCAGCAGCGCCGCTCGACTAGCGGGAACCTACGAGCAGTACTTC; CDR3 protein: CASSAARLAGTYEQYF; V gene: TRBV9; D gene: TRBD2; clone size: -; J gene: TRBJ2-7
CDR3 DNA: TGTGCCAGTGTAGGGGGTACTGATTATGGCTACACCTTC; CDR3 protein: CASVGGTDYGYTF; V gene: TRBV7-9; D gene: -; clone size: once; J gene: TRBJ1-2
CDR3 DNA: TGTGCCAGCAGTGAGGCAAGCACTAGAGTCAATGAGCAGTTCTTC; CDR3 protein: CASSEASTRVNEQFF; V gene: TRBV25-1; D gene: -; clone size: -; J gene: TRBJ2-1
CDR3 DNA: TGCGCCAGCAGCCAAGATCAGCTGTCTGTAAATGAGCAGTTCTTC; CDR3 protein: CASSQDQLSVNEQFF; V gene: TRBV4-3; D gene: -; clone size: -; J gene: TRBJ2-1
CDR3 DNA: TGTGCCAGCAGCTATAGCCCACCCGTGGATGAGCAGTTCTTC; CDR3 protein: CASSYSPPVDEQFF; V gene: TRBV12-3/TRBV12-4; D gene: -; clone size: -; J gene: TRBJ2-1
CDR3 DNA: TGTGCCAGCAGCGTGGGACAAGACTATGGCTACACCTTC; CDR3 protein: CASSVGQDYGYTF; V gene: TRBV5-6; D gene: -; clone size: -; J gene: TRBJ1-2
CDR3 DNA: TGTGCCAGTAGCCCTAAACAGGGGGTCACTGAAGCTTTCTTT; CDR3 protein: CASSPKQGVTEAFF; V gene: TRBV19; D gene: TRBD1; clone size: -; J gene: TRBJ1-1
CDR3 DNA: TGTGCCAGCAGCTTGTGGGCCTACATGAACACTGAAGCTTTCTTT; CDR3 protein: CASSLWAYMNTEAFF; V gene: TRBV5-4; D gene: -; clone size: -; J gene: TRBJ1-1
CDR3 DNA: TGTGCCAGCAGTCCCCGTCCGGAGGGGGCCTACGAGCAGTACTTC; CDR3 protein: CASSPRPEGAYEQYF; V gene: TRBV28; D gene: -; clone size: -; J gene: TRBJ2-7
CDR3 DNA: TGTGCCAGCAGTTCTTGGACAGGGGCAGATACGCAGTATTTT; CDR3 protein: CASSSWTGADTQYF; V gene: TRBV28; D gene: TRBD1; clone size: once; J gene: TRBJ2-3
CDR3 DNA: TGTGCCAGCAGCCAGGGGGTAACTGAAGCTTTCTTT; CDR3 protein: CASSQGVTEAFF; V gene: TRBV6-2/TRBV6-3; D gene: TRBD1; clone size: -; J gene: TRBJ1-1
CDR3 DNA: TGTGCCAGCAGTTTAGGGACAGGGGGCTTCGACGAGCAGTACTTC; CDR3 protein: CASSLGTGGFDEQYF; V gene: TRBV27; D gene: TRBD1; clone size: -; J gene: TRBJ2-7
CDR3 DNA: TGTGCCAGCAGTGCGGGGACTGGGTACAATGAGCAGTTCTTC; CDR3 protein: CASSAGTGYNEQFF; V gene: TRBV27; D gene: -; clone size: -; J gene: TRBJ2-1
CDR3 DNA: TGTGCCAGCAGTTTCGGGACTAGCGGGATAGAGCAGTACTTC; CDR3 protein: CASSFGTSGIEQYF; V gene: TRBV28; D gene: TRBD2; clone size: -; J gene: TRBJ2-7
CDR3 DNA: TGTGCCAGCAGCTCACCACCCCCAGGCTATTGGGCAGATACGCAGTATTTT; CDR3 protein: CASSSPPPGYWADTQYF; V gene: TRBV7-2; D gene: -; clone size: -; J gene: TRBJ2-3
CDR3 DNA: TGTGCCAGCAGAGAGCAGGACGGGAATACTGGTCTCGGGCAGTACTTC; CDR3 protein: CASREQDGNTGLGQYF; V gene: TRBV28; D gene: -; clone size: -; J gene: TRBJ2-7
CDR3 DNA: TGCAGCGTGCGAGTCCCTTCCGAGCAGTACTTC; CDR3 protein: CSVRVPSEQYF; V gene: TRBV29-1; D gene: -; clone size: -; J gene: TRBJ2-7
CDR3 DNA: TGTGCCAGCAGCTTAATCAGTAATCGGGAGACCCAGTACTTC; CDR3 protein: CASSLISNRETQYF; V gene: TRBV13; D gene: -; clone size: -; J gene: TRBJ2-5
CDR3 DNA: TGTGCCAGCAGTTTAGACTTACTAGATTCGAATGAGCAGTTCTTC; CDR3 protein: CASSLDLLDSNEQFF; V gene: TRBV28; D gene: -; clone size: -; J gene: TRBJ2-1
CDR3 DNA: TGTGCCAGCAGTTTTCCCGGAAATGGCTACACCTTC; CDR3 protein: CASSFPGNGYTF; V gene: TRBV28; D gene: -; clone size: few; J gene: TRBJ1-2
CDR3 DNA: TGTGCCATCAGTTTACAGGATCATTCCCGAGAGACCCAGTACTTC; CDR3 protein: CAISLQDHSRETQYF; V gene: TRBV6-5; D gene: -; clone size: -; J gene: TRBJ2-5
CDR3 DNA: TGTGCCAGCAGTTTATCTTGGGGACCAAACTCTAACTATGGCTACACCTTC; CDR3 protein: CASSLSWGPNSNYGYTF; V gene: TRBV27; D gene: -; clone size: -; J gene: TRBJ1-2
CDR3 DNA: TGCAGTGCTAGAGATCGGGCAGCGAGCACCGGGGAGCTGTTTTTT; CDR3 protein: CSARDRAASTGELFF; V gene: TRBV20-1; D gene: -; clone size: -; J gene: TRBJ2-2
CDR3 DNA: TGTGCCAGCAGCGAGACAGGGGCGAGGACTGAAGCTTTCTTT; CDR3 protein: CASSETGARTEAFF; V gene: TRBV9; D gene: TRBD1; clone size: -; J gene: TRBJ1-1